A selection of T cell receptor beta chains follows, all from one sample in a study of beta chain features in type 1 diabetes. Produced via immunoSEQ multiplex PCR; TCRdb's table is partial and in-frame only. The data hold 400,000 to 500,000 clones, with approximately 14% observed a single time. Sequencing was carried out using naive CD4+ T cells from blood. These receptors originate from a man in his thirties or forties in good health. Each CDR3 is given with its conserved first and last residue. A D gene is named only where the DNA matches it firmly. Where a row states a size, it is once, few, many or the class of an expanded clone; other rows omit it.

len,j_gene,abundance,v_gene,d_gene,CDR3aa,CDR3nt
14,TRBJ2-3,-,TRBV18,-,CASSGSGNTDTQYF,TGTGCCAGCTCAGGTTCGGGTAACACAGATACGCAGTATTTT
15,TRBJ2-1,-,TRBV19,TRBD2,CASSISSGTFNEQFF,TGTGCCAGTAGTATTTCTAGCGGGACTTTCAATGAGCAGTTCTTC
14,TRBJ1-1,-,TRBV29-1,-,CSVEGSLLNTEAFF,TGCAGCGTTGAAGGAAGTCTGCTTAACACTGAAGCTTTCTTT
13,TRBJ1-6,few,TRBV7-2,TRBD1,CASSPQGQSPLHF,TGTGCCAGCAGCCCACAGGGGCAATCACCCCTCCACTTT
15,TRBJ2-1,-,TRBV11-3,TRBD2,CASSLSGRGINEQFF,TGTGCCAGCAGCCTTAGCGGGAGGGGTATCAATGAGCAGTTCTTC
13,TRBJ2-3,few,TRBV4-3,-,CASSRTSSDTQYF,TGCGCCAGCAGCCGGACAAGTAGTGATACGCAGTATTTT
15,TRBJ2-2,-,TRBV27,-,CASKTLGTNTGELFF,TGTGCCAGCAAAACACTCGGGACGAACACCGGGGAGCTGTTTTTT
20,TRBJ2-1,few,TRBV4-2,TRBD1,CASSQVGTGGIPSSYNEQFF,TGTGCCAGCAGCCAAGTCGGGACAGGGGGCATTCCGAGCTCCTACAATGAGCAGTTCTTC
15,TRBJ2-5,few,TRBV29-1,-,CSVEGGAARGETQYF,TGCAGCGTTGAAGGGGGCGCCGCCCGCGGAGAGACCCAGTACTTC
16,TRBJ2-3,-,TRBV18,TRBD2,CASSPLAGGRTDTQYF,TGTGCCAGCTCACCGCTAGCGGGGGGTAGGACAGATACGCAGTATTTT
13,TRBJ1-1,few,TRBV29-1,TRBD1,CSVGMDRRTEAFF,TGCAGCGTTGGAATGGACAGGAGGACTGAAGCTTTCTTT
17,TRBJ2-5,-,TRBV4-3,-,CASSQDPPGPSVGTQYF,TGCGCCAGCAGCCAAGATCCACCGGGACCTAGCGTTGGGACCCAGTACTTC
14,TRBJ2-3,-,TRBV7-2,TRBD1,CASSQTGSIDTQYF,TGTGCCAGCAGCCAGACAGGGAGTATTGATACGCAGTATTTT
17,TRBJ2-3,few,TRBV30,-,CAWLTLTAGLSTDTQYF,TGTGCCTGGCTTACATTGACCGCAGGCCTTAGCACAGATACGCAGTATTTT
17,TRBJ1-3,-,TRBV5-4,-,CASSALGKSNSGNTIYF,TGTGCCAGCAGCGCTTTGGGGAAGTCGAACTCTGGAAACACCATATATTTT
13,TRBJ1-4,few,TRBV7-6,-,CASSPRGREKLFF,TGTGCCAGCAGCCCACGGGGGCGTGAAAAACTGTTTTTT
14,TRBJ2-5,few,TRBV18,-,CASSQNQGQETQYF,TGTGCCAGCTCACAGAACCAGGGGCAAGAGACCCAGTACTTC
16,TRBJ2-3,-,TRBV4-3,-,CASSQDMGYRTDTQYF,TGCGCCAGCAGCCAAGATATGGGTTATAGAACAGATACGCAGTATTTT
16,TRBJ1-4,-,TRBV6-5,TRBD1,CASSSRDRVTYEKLFF,TGTGCCAGCAGTTCCCGGGACAGGGTGACCTATGAAAAACTGTTTTTT
14,TRBJ2-4,-,TRBV9,-,CASSVAFGKNIQYF,TGTGCCAGCAGCGTAGCTTTTGGCAAAAACATTCAGTACTTC
13,TRBJ2-5,few,TRBV11-3,-,CATARGAQETQYF,TGTGCCACAGCTCGAGGGGCGCAGGAGACCCAGTACTTC
14,TRBJ2-2,few,TRBV7-9,-,CASSSGIFTGELFF,TGTGCCAGCAGCTCCGGGATTTTCACCGGGGAGCTGTTTTTT
16,TRBJ2-1,few,TRBV4-1,TRBD1,CASSQDRQGGYNEQFF,TGCGCCAGCAGCCAAGACCGACAGGGGGGATACAATGAGCAGTTCTTC
12,TRBJ1-2,-,TRBV29-1,-,CSVDSPLGGYTF,TGCAGCGTCGACAGCCCGTTGGGGGGCTACACCTTC
16,TRBJ2-1,-,TRBV5-1,-,CASSLAKTNSYNEQFF,TGCGCCAGCAGCTTGGCGAAAACTAACTCCTACAATGAGCAGTTCTTC
15,TRBJ2-1,-,TRBV25-1,TRBD2,CASSVSASGVYEQFF,TGTGCCAGCAGTGTATCGGCTAGCGGGGTCTATGAGCAGTTCTTC
17,TRBJ2-5,few,TRBV7-8,-,CASSPPRDLPLLETQYF,TGTGCCAGCAGCCCGCCACGGGACTTACCACTATTAGAGACCCAGTACTTC
17,TRBJ2-3,-,TRBV25-1,TRBD1,CASSTSPGQGILDTQYF,TGTGCCAGCAGCACATCTCCGGGACAGGGGATACTAGATACGCAGTATTTT
13,TRBJ2-3,-,TRBV6-1,-,CASSVKGADTQYF,TGTGCCAGCAGTGTAAAAGGCGCAGATACGCAGTATTTT
16,TRBJ2-3,few,TRBV7-8,-,CASSLDSGMGRLWQYF,TGTGCCAGCAGCTTAGACTCGGGTATGGGCCGCCTCTGGCAGTATTTT
15,TRBJ2-1,few,TRBV4-3,TRBD2,CASSLSGSSYNEQFF,TGCGCCAGCAGCCTTAGCGGGAGCTCCTACAATGAGCAGTTCTTC
14,TRBJ1-3,-,TRBV9,-,CASSERGTGNTIYF,TGTGCCAGCAGCGAACGGGGGACTGGAAACACCATATATTTT
13,TRBJ1-5,-,TRBV30,-,CAWSVGVNQPQHF,TGTGCCTGGAGTGTTGGAGTGAATCAGCCCCAGCATTTT
12,TRBJ1-2,few,TRBV30,-,CAWRQGGYGYTF,TGTGCCTGGAGGCAGGGAGGGTATGGCTACACCTTC
14,TRBJ2-3,few,TRBV7-2,-,CASSSIFSTDTQYF,TGTGCCAGCAGCTCGATCTTTAGCACAGATACGCAGTATTTT
13,TRBJ1-2,few,TRBV13,-,CASSFIGGTGYTF,TGTGCCAGCAGCTTTATAGGGGGTACAGGCTACACCTTC
16,TRBJ1-5,few,TRBV4-1,TRBD1,CASSQILGTANQPQHF,TGCGCCAGCAGTCAAATCCTCGGGACAGCGAATCAGCCCCAGCATTTT
12,TRBJ1-3,few,TRBV30,-,CAWREAGNTIYF,TGTGCCTGGAGGGAGGCTGGAAACACCATATATTTT
15,TRBJ2-2,few,TRBV14,-,CASSLHTGNTGELFF,TGTGCCAGCAGCCTGCACACGGGGAACACCGGGGAGCTGTTTTTT
15,TRBJ1-2,-,TRBV6-6,TRBD1,CASSYTGQGDYGYTF,TGTGCCAGCAGTTACACGGGACAGGGGGATTATGGCTACACCTTC
19,TRBJ1-2,-,TRBV9,TRBD1,CASSVAAGQGALANYGYTF,TGTGCCAGCAGCGTAGCAGCGGGACAGGGGGCCTTAGCTAACTATGGCTACACCTTC
15,TRBJ2-3,few,TRBV6-1,TRBD2,CASTPLAGSTDTQYF,TGTGCCAGCACGCCACTAGCGGGGAGCACAGATACGCAGTATTTT
16,TRBJ2-5,-,TRBV7-9,TRBD1,CASSPGTGGIQETQYF,TGTGCCAGCAGCCCCGGGACAGGGGGAATCCAAGAGACCCAGTACTTC
15,TRBJ2-4,few,TRBV7-3,-,CASSFFRTSQNIQYF,TGTGCCAGCAGCTTTTTCAGGACTTCTCAAAACATTCAGTACTTC
13,TRBJ2-7,-,TRBV7-2,-,CASSLRGLYEQYF,TGTGCCAGCAGCTTACGGGGGTTGTACGAGCAGTACTTC
14,TRBJ2-7,-,TRBV19,TRBD1,CASSIPGQGYEQYF,TGTGCCAGTAGTATCCCGGGACAGGGGTACGAGCAGTACTTC